A single sample is the source of the 16 T cell receptor beta chains below, sequenced in a study of Ad26.COV2.S vaccination and SARS-CoV-2 variants. The treatment here: approximately 18 received Ad26.COV2.S at low or high dose, single or two shots; roughly five received placebo; per-sample allocation not given. Sample collection was performed on day 63 after the first vaccine or placebo injection. The table came from immunoSEQ multiplex PCR; TCRdb's copy has only in-frame clones and leaves some out. The data contain around 320,000 clones, around 84% of them singletons. The sequencing used peripheral blood, collected in a trial of Ad26.COV2.S vaccine versus placebo. These receptors were obtained from a person between 18 and 59 years old who received the Ad26.COV2.S COVID-19 vaccine or a placebo.

This rearrangement joins TRBV25-1 to TRBJ2-1; D might be TRBD2 (7 bases). The length of the CDR3 is 16 residues. In germline, CDR1 is MGHDK, CDR2 SYGVNS. Trimming pared 2 bases from V and 8 bases from J, leaving 19 bases between. The CDR3 protein is CASSEGGRGPEDEQFF. For the CDR3, the DNA is TGTGCCAGCAGTGAAGGAGGGCGGGGGCCCGAGGATGAGCAGTTCTTC.

V is TRBV7-3 and J is TRBJ2-2; 9 bases line up with TRBD2. V gave up 8 bases and J gave up 3 bases; unmatched junction bases: 7. The CDR3 contains 15 residues. Germline lookup yields CDR1 SGHTA and CDR2 FQGTGA. This chain's CDR3 is CASRHSGGDTGELFF. CDR3 sequence (DNA): TGTGCCAGCCGCCATAGCGGGGGCGACACCGGGGAGCTGTTTTTT. Drawing the rest from reference TRBV7-3 and TRBJ2-2, the complete variable domain is GAGVSQTPSNKVTEKGKYVELRCDPISGHTALYWYRQSLGQGPEFLIYFQGTGAADDSGLPNDRFFAVRPEGSVSTLKIQRTERGDSAVYLCASRHSGGDTGELFFGEGSRLTVL.

This clone was detected only once. J is TRBJ1-1 and V is TRBV25-1, with D uncertain. The CDR3 runs to 14 residues. The V gene's germline CDR1 is MGHDK and CDR2 SYGVNS. The V end was cut by 3 bases, the J end by 1 base, with 9 bases between. For the CDR3, the DNA is TGTGCCAGCAGTGAGCCCGGAGAGAACACTGAAGCTTTCTTT. Amino acids: CASSEPGENTEAFF.

This chain uses TRBV7-9 with TRBJ1-1, with D perhaps TRBD1 (5 bases). Trimming left V 0 bases short and J 7 bases short, with 12 bases between. The CDR3 spans 14 residues. Germline loops: CDR1 SEHNR, CDR2 FQNEAQ (reference sequence). CDR3 loop: CASSLARGTFEAFF. CDR3 DNA sequence: TGTGCCAGCAGCTTAGCGCGGGGGACCTTTGAAGCTTTCTTT. Based on the CDR3 plus reference TRBV7-9 and TRBJ1-1, the full variable domain is DTGVSQNPRHKITKRGQNVTFRCDPISEHNRLYWYRQTLGQGPEFLTYFQNEAQLEKSRLLSDRFSAERPKGSFSTLEIQRTEQGDSAMYLCASSLARGTFEAFFGQGTRLTVV.

The chain combines TRBV7-6 with TRBJ2-5, with D possibly being TRBD1 or TRBD2 (5 bases each). The CDR3 consists of 14 residues. The V gene lost 0 bases and the J gene lost 3 bases, with 8 bases spanning the gap. Germline V lookup: CDR1 SGHVS, CDR2 FNYEAQ. In DNA form, the CDR3 reads TGTGCCAGCAGCTTAGCGGGGGTGAAAGAGACCCAGTACTTC. Translation: CASSLAGVKETQYF.

The chain has TRBV27 and TRBJ1-5, with TRBD1 as a possible D gene (5 bases). Trimming took 5 bases from V and 1 from J, leaving 9 bases between them. This CDR3 is 14 amino acids long. Per the germline V gene, CDR1 is MNHEY and CDR2 is SMNVEV (reference sequence). The CDR3 loop is CASSPYRSNQPQHF. The CDR3 DNA reads TGTGCCAGCAGTCCGTACAGGAGCAATCAGCCCCAGCATTTT.

The chain links TRBV5-4 to TRBJ2-7, with 7 positions matching TRBD1. The CDR3 length is 14 residues. The V gene's germline CDR1 is SGHNT and CDR2 YYREEE (reference sequence). The V and J ends lost 0 bases and 2 bases, in that order; junction bases with no gene match: 2. CDR3 coding DNA: TGTGCCAGCAGCTTGGGGGACAGACCCTACGAGCAGTACTTC. It yields the protein CASSLGDRPYEQYF.

Points on this clone: A much larger clone differs from this one at a single base, so this may be a read error. This sequence joins TRBV6-1 and TRBJ1-2; 7 nucleotides agree with TRBD1. The trim removed 1 base at V and 4 bases at J, leaving 0 bases unmatched. This CDR3 region has 13 residues. CDR1 is MNHNS, CDR2 SASEGT, per germline. CDR3 nucleotides: TGTGCCAGCAGTGAAGAGGGGGCCTATGGCTACACCTTC. Encoded protein: CASSEEGAYGYTF.

A remark on this clone: The sample contains more than one DNA sequence encoding this CDR3. This chain connects TRBV5-1 to TRBJ2-3; 7 positions agree with TRBD1. V trimming: 0 bases; J trimming: 6 bases; junction bases outside the gene matches: 7. Germline V lookup: CDR1 SGHRS, CDR2 YFSETQ. The CDR3 is 15 residues long. DNA of the CDR3: TGCGCCAGCAGCTTGGGAGGCGGCAGGGGGGATACGCAGTATTTT. Amino acids: CASSLGGGRGDTQYF.

The chain links TRBV19 to TRBJ2-6, with TRBD1 identical over 9 bases. In germline, CDR1 is LNHDA, CDR2 SQIVND (reference sequence). With 4 bases clipped from V and 2 bases from J, the junction kept 12 bases outside the gene matches. This CDR3 is 19 amino acids long. The CDR3 loop reads CASSNPGTGYLPGANVLTF. DNA of the CDR3: TGTGCCAGTAGTAATCCCGGGACAGGGTACCTCCCTGGGGCCAACGTCCTGACTTTC. Together with reference TRBV19 and TRBJ2-6, the CDR3 gives the full variable domain: DGGITQSPKYLFRKEGQNVTLSCEQNLNHDAMYWYRQDPGQGLRLIYYSQIVNDFQKGDIAEGYSVSREKKESFPLTVTSAQKNPTAFYLCASSNPGTGYLPGANVLTFGAGSRLTVL.

This sequence joins TRBV6-6 and TRBJ2-1, with TRBD2 as a possible D gene (6 bases). The CDR3 runs 13 residues. V lost 7 bases and J lost 3, with 10 bases in between. Germline-derived CDR1 and CDR2 are MNHNY and SVGAGI (reference sequence). The CDR3 coding sequence is TGTGCCAGCACACTAGCTGGCTACAATGAGCAGTTCTTC. Its translation: CASTLAGYNEQFF.

The V and J genes are TRBV5-1 and TRBJ1-1; 8 bases match TRBD1. J gave up 10 bases and V 6 bases, and 20 bases lay outside the gene matches. CDR3 length: 16 amino acids. Germline lookup yields CDR1 SGHRS and CDR2 YFSETQ. The CDR3 nucleotides read TGCGCCAGCACCTCCTCTTCGGGACAGGTGATCCCCGGAGCTTTCTTT. Translation: CASTSSSGQVIPGAFF.

V gene TRBV30 combines with J gene TRBJ1-2, with D possibly matching TRBD1 (6 bases). The CDR3 loop spans 13 amino acids. The germline gives CDR1 GTSNPN, CDR2 SVGIG (reference sequence). Trimming removed 1 base from V and 5 bases from J, with 11 bases in between. The CDR3 coding sequence is TGTGCCTGGAGTGGGGGGCGCGGGTATGGCTACACCTTC. This sequence encodes CAWSGGRGYGYTF.

This chain connects TRBV6-5 to TRBJ1-3; D is perhaps TRBD1 (6 bases). Germline loops: CDR1 MNHEY, CDR2 SVGAGI. The CDR3 has 15 amino acids. V gave up 7 bases and J gave up 3 bases, with 16 bases separating them. The CDR3 bases are TGTGCCAGCAAGACAGGCAGTTTTAGTGGAAACACCATATATTTT. Protein: CASKTGSFSGNTIYF.

This chain joins TRBV7-8 and TRBJ1-1; D gene unclear. Between the trimmed V and J ends, which lost 1 base and 1 base, there was a span of 13 bases. This CDR3 has 16 residues. CDR1 is SGHVS, CDR2 FQNEAQ, per germline. The CDR3 spells CASSLVAPRANTEAFF. The CDR3 DNA sequence: TGTGCCAGCAGCTTAGTGGCCCCCCGGGCGAACACTGAAGCTTTCTTT.

V usage is TRBV5-1 and J usage is TRBJ2-3, with TRBD2 as a possible D gene (7 bases). There are 17 residues in the CDR3. From germline, CDR1 is SGHRS and CDR2 YFSETQ. V lost 3 bases, J lost 4 bases, and 21 bases lay in between. The CDR3 DNA reads as TGCGCCAGCAGCTCTGGTTTCGGGGGGCGCCGAGCAGATACGCAGTATTTT. This sequence encodes CASSSGFGGRRADTQYF. Drawing the rest from reference TRBV5-1 and TRBJ2-3, the complete variable domain is KAGVTQTPRYLIKTRGQQVTLSCSPISGHRSVSWYQQTPGQGLQFLFEYFSETQRNKGNFPGRFSGRQFSNSRSEMNVSTLELGDSALYLCASSSGFGGRRADTQYFGPGTRLTVL.